One TCR beta chain is described in this entry. In the original workflow: Nucleated cell counts were estimated from reference gene primer amplification. The repertoire was sequenced with immunoSEQ multiplex PCR; TCRdb's copy has only in-frame clones and lacks some. Clone size and the V and J calls come from that table; the DNA yielded D and trimming. The sample lists roughly 210,000 clones, 80% to 85% occurring once. Seattle-derived patients entered the study during active infection and were followed longitudinally. This specimen comes from a study of blood T cell repertoires in COVID-19. The CDR3 runs to 14 residues. Germline loops: CDR1 SGHNT, CDR2 YYREEE (reference sequence). V trimming: 2 bases; J trimming: 5 bases; junction bases outside the gene matches: 3.

This chain connects TRBV5-4 to TRBJ1-1; 10 bases align to TRBD1. The receptor was isolated from a woman aged 80 or over with COVID-19, enrolled during active disease. The sequencing input was peripheral blood. The CDR3 region is CASSFGTGVTEAFF. CDR3 nucleotide sequence: TGTGCCAGCAGCTTTGGGACAGGGGTAACTGAAGCTTTCTTT.